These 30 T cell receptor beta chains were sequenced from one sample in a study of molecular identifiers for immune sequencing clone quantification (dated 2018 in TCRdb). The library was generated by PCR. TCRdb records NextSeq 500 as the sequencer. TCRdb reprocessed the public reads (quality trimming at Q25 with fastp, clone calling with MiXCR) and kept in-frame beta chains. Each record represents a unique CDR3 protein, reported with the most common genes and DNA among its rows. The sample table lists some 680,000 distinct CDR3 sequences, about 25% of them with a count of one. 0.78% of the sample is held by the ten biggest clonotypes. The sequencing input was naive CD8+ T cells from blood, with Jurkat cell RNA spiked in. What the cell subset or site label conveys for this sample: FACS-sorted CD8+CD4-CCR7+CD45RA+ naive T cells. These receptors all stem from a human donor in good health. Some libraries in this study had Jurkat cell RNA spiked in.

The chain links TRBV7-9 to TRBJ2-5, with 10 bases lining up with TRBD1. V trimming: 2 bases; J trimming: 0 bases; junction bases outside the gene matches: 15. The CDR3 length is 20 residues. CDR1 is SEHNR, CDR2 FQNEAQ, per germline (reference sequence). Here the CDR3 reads CASSLKTGGTPSKYQETQYF. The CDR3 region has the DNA TGTGCCAGCAGCTTAAAGACAGGGGGCACCCCATCAAAGTACCAAGAGACCCAGTACTTC.

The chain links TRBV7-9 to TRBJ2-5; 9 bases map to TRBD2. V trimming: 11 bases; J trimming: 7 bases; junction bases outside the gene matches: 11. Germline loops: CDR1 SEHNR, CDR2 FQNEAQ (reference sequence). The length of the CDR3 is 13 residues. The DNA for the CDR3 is TGTGCCGAGCGGGGGGCGCCTCAGGGGACCCAGTACTTC. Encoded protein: CAERGAPQGTQYF.

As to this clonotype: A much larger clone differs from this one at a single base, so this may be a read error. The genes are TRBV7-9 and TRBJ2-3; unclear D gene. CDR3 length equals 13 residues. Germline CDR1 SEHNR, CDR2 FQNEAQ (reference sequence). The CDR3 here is CASSPRRTVTQYF. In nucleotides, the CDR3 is TGTGCCAGCAGCCCGCGACGCACAGTTACGCAGTATTTT.

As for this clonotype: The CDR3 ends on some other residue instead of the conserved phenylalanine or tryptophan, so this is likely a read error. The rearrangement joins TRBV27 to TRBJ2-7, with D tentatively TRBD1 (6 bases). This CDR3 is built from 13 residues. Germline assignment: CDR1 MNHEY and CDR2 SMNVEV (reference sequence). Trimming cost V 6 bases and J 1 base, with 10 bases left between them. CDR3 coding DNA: TGTGCCAGCAGCTACAGGGATTCCTACGAGCAGTACATC. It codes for CASSYRDSYEQYI.

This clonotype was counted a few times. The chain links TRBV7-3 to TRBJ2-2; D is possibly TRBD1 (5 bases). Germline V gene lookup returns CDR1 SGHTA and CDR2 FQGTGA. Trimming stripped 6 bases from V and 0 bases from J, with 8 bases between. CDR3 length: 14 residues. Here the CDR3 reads CASRQDSNTGELFF. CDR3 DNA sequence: TGTGCCAGCAGACAGGATTCGAACACCGGGGAGCTGTTTTTT.

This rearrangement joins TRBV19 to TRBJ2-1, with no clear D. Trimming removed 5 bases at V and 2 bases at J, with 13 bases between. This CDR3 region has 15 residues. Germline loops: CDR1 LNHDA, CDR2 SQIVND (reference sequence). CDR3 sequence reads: CASSFADGPYNEQFF. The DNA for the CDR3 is TGTGCCAGTAGTTTCGCGGACGGCCCCTACAATGAGCAGTTCTTC.

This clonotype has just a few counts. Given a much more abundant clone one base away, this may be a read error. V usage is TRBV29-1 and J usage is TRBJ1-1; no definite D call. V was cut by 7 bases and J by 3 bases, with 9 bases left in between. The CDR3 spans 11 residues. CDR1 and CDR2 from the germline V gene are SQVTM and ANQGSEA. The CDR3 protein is CSGVSDTEAFF. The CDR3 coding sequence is TGCAGCGGTGTAAGTGACACTGAAGCTTTCTTT.

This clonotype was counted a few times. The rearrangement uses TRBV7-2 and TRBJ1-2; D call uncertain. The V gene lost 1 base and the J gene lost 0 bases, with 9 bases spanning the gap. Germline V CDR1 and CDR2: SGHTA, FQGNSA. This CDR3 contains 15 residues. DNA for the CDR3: TGTGCCAGCAGCTTAGAAGGGTTAGCTAACTATGGCTACACCTTC. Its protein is CASSLEGLANYGYTF. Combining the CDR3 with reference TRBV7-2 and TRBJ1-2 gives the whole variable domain GAGVSQSPSNKVTEKGKDVELRCDPISGHTALYWYRQSLGQGLEFLIYFQGNSAPDKSGLPSDRFSAERTGGSVSTLTIQRTQQEDSAVYLCASSLEGLANYGYTFGSGTRLTVV.

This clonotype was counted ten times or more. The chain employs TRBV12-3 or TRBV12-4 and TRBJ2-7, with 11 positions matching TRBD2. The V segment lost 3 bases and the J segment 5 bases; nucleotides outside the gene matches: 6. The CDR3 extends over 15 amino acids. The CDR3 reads CASSFRLAGSHEQYF. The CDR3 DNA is TGTGCCAGCAGTTTCAGACTAGCGGGAAGTCACGAGCAGTACTTC.

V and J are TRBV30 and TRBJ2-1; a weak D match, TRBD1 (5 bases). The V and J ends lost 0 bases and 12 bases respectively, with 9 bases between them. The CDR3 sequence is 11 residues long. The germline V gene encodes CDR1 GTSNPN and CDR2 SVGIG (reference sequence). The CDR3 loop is CAWSVGHVQFF. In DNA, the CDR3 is TGTGCCTGGAGTGTCGGACATGTGCAGTTCTTC.

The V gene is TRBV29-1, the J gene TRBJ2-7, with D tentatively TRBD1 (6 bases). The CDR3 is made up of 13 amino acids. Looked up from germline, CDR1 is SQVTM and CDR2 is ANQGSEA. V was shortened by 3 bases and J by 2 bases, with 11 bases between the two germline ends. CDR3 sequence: CSVETGKTYEQYF. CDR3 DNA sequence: TGCAGCGTTGAGACAGGTAAAACCTACGAGCAGTACTTC.

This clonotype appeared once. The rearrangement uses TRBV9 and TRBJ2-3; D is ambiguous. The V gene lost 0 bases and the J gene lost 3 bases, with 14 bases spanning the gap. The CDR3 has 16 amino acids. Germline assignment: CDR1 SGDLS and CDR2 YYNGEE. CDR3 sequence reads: CASSVARRPYTDTQYF. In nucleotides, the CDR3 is TGTGCCAGCAGCGTAGCCCGACGACCGTATACAGATACGCAGTATTTT.

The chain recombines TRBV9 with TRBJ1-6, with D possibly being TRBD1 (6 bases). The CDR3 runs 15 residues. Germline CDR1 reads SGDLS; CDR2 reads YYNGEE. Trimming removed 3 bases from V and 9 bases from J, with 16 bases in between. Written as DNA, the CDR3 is TGTGCCAGCAGCGACGGGGGCGTACGTGGTTCACCCCTCCACTTT. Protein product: CASSDGGVRGSPLHF.

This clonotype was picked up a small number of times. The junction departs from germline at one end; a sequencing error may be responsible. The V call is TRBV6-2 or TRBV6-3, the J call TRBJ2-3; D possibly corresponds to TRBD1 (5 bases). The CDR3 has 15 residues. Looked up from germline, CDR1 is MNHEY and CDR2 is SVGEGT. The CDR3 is CASGYGQGVTDTQYF. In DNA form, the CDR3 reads TGTGCCAGCGGTTACGGGCAGGGCGTCACAGATACGCAGTATTTT.

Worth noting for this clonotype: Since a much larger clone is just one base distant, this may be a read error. DNA for the CDR3: TGCGCCAGCAGCCAAGATCAGGCGGGGCGCGAGCAGTACTTC. This translates into CASSQDQAGREQYF. The chain is built from TRBV4-3 and TRBJ2-7, with D possibly TRBD2 on 6 matching bases. The CDR3 is made up of 14 amino acids. CDR1 is LGHNA, CDR2 YSLEER, per germline. Between the trimmed V and J ends, which lost 0 bases and 6 bases, there was a span of 12 bases.

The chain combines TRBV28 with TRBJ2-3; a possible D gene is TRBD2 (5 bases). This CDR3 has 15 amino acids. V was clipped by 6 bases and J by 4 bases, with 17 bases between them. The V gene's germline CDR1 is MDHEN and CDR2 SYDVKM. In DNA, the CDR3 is TGTGCCAGCAGAATACACATCCCTAGCCCAGATACGCAGTATTTT. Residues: CASRIHIPSPDTQYF.

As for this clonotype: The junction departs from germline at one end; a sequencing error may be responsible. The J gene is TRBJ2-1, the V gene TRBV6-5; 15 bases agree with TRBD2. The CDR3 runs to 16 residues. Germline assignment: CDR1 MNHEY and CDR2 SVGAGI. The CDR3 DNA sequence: TGTGCCGGCAGTTACTCGGGACTAGCGGGAGGTAATGAGCAGTTCTTC. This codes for CAGSYSGLAGGNEQFF.

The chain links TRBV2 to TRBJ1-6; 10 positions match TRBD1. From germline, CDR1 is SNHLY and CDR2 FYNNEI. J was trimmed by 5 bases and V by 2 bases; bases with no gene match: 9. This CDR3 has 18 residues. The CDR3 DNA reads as TGTGCCAGCAGTGAATCCCTCCGGGACAGGGGAGATAATTCACCCCTCCACTTT. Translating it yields CASSESLRDRGDNSPLHF.

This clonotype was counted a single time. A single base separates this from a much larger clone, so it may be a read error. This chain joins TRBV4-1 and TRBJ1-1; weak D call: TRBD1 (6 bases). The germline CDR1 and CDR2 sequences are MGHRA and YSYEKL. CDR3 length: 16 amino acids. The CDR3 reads CASSQSPGQPNTAAFF. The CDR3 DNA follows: TGCGCCAGCAGCCAAAGTCCGGGACAACCGAACACTGCAGCTTTCTTT.

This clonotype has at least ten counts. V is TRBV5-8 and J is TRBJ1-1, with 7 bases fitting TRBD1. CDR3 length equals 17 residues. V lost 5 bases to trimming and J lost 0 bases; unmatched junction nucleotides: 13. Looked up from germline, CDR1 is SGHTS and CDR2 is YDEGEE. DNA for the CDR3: TGTGCCAGCAGGTCCGGGATAGTGCAGGGGGTGAACACTGAAGCTTTCTTT. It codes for CASRSGIVQGVNTEAFF. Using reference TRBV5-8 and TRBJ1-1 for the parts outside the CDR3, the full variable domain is EAGVTQSPTHLIKTRGQQATLRCSPISGHTSVYWYQQALGLGLQFLLWYDEGEERNRGNFPPRFSGRQFPNYSSELNVNALELEDSALYLCASRSGIVQGVNTEAFFGQGTRLTVV.

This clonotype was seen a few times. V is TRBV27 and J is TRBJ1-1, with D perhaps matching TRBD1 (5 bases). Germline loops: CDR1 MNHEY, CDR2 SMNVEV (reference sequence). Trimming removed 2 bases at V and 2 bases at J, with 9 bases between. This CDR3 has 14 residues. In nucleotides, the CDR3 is TGTGCCAGCAGTTTAATGGACACTAACACTGAAGCTTTCTTT. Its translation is CASSLMDTNTEAFF.

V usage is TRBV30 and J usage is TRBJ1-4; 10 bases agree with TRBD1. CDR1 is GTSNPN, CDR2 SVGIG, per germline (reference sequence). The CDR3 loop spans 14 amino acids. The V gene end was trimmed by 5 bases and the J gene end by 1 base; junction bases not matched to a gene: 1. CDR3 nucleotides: TGTGCCTGGGACAGGGGGCAAACTAATGAAAAACTGTTTTTT. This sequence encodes CAWDRGQTNEKLFF.

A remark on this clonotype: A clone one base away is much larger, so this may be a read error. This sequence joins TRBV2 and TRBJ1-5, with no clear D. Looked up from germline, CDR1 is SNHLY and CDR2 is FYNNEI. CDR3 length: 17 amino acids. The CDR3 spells CACSKEEPGLRDQPQHF. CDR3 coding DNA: TGTGCCTGCAGCAAAGAGGAGCCGGGGTTAAGGGATCAGCCCCAGCATTTT.

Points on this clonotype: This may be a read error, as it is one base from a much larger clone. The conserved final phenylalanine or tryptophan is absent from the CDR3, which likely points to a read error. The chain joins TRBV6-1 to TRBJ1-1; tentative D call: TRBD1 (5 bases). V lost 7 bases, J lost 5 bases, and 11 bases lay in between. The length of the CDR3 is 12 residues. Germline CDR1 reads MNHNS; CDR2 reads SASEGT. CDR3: CASNYRKTEAFL. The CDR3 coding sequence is TGTGCCAGCAATTACAGGAAGACTGAAGCTTTCCTT.

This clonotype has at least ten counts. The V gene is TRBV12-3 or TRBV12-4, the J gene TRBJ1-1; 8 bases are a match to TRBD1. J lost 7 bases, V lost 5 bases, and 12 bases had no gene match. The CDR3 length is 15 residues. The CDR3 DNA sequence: TGTGCCAGCAGTACACGACAGGGGACCCTGGGTGAAGCTTTCTTT. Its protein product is CASSTRQGTLGEAFF.

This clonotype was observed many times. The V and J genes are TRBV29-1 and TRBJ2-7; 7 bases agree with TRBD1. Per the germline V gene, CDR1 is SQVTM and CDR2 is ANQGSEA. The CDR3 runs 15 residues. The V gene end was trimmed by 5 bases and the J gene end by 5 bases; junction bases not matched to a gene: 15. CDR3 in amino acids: CSVRDSLSLLDEQYF. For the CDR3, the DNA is TGCAGCGTTAGGGACAGTCTCTCCCTCCTGGACGAGCAGTACTTC.

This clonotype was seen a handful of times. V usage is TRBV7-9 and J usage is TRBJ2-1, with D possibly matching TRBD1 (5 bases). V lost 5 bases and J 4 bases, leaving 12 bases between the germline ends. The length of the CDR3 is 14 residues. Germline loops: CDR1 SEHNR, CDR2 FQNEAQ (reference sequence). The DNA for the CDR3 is TGTGCCAGCAGCGACTCAGGGCAGTACAATGAGCAGTTCTTC. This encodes CASSDSGQYNEQFF.

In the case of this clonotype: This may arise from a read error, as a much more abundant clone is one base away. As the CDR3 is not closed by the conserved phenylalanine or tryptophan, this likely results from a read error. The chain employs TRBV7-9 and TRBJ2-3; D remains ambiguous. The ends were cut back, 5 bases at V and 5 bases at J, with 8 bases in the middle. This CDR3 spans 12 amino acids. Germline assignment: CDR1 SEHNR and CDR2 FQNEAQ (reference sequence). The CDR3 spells CASSAPIDTQYS. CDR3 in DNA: TGTGCCAGCAGCGCCCCTATAGATACGCAGTATTCT.

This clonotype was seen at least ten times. CDR3 bases: TGCAGTGCTAGTACCAGCGGGGGGGCGGATACGCAGTATTTT. Translation gives CSASTSGGADTQYF. The chain couples TRBV20-1 to TRBJ2-3; 10 nucleotides match TRBD2. The V gene end was trimmed by 3 bases and the J gene end by 6 bases; junction bases not matched to a gene: 6. The CDR3 extends over 14 amino acids. Germline V gene lookup returns CDR1 DFQATT and CDR2 SNEGSKA (reference sequence).

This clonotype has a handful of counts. CDR3 coding DNA: TGTGCCAGCAGCTTAGCGGGGACAGAAGCCTACTACGAGCAGTACTTC. Encoded protein: CASSLAGTEAYYEQYF. This sequence joins TRBV7-2 and TRBJ2-7, with TRBD1 matching over 7 bases. From germline, CDR1 is SGHTA and CDR2 FQGNSA. This CDR3 spans 16 amino acids. V was pared by 0 bases and J by 3 bases, with 8 bases of the junction left unmatched.